These 14 T cell receptor beta chains originate from one sample sequenced in a study of T cell repertoires in cytomegalovirus infection. TCRdb re-called the reads with MiXCR, one entry per CDR3 protein. The data contain more than 650,000 distinct CDR3 sequences, 35% to 45% of them singletons. What was sequenced was PBMCs. The receptors here all came from a human donor in good health (CMV status not recorded). Some clones in this sample may be carry-over from other donors' samples.

There are a few counts of this clonotype. The rearrangement uses TRBV14 and TRBJ2-5; D is ambiguous. V dropped 1 base and J dropped 5 bases, with 14 bases sitting between them. This CDR3 is 15 amino acids long. The germline V gene has CDR1 SGHDN and CDR2 FVKESK. The CDR3 nucleotides read TGTGCCAGCAGCCAAGCAATCCCCGGGTTGGAGACCCAGTACTTC. Its translation is CASSQAIPGLETQYF. Together with reference TRBV14 and TRBJ2-5, the CDR3 gives the full variable domain: EAGVTQFPSHSVIEKGQTVTLRCDPISGHDNLYWYRRVMGKEIKFLLHFVKESKQDESGMPNNRFLAERTGGTYSTLKVQPAELEDSGVYFCASSQAIPGLETQYFGPGTRLLVL.

This clonotype has a handful of counts. The chain recombines TRBV18 with TRBJ1-4; possibly TRBD1 for D (6 bases). Germline CDR1 reads KGHSH; CDR2 reads LQKENI. The V gene lost 6 bases and the J gene lost 5 bases, with 10 bases spanning the gap. The length of the CDR3 is 13 residues. In nucleotides, the CDR3 is TGTGCCAGCTCCTCGGACAGAAATGAAAAACTGTTTTTT. The encoded protein is CASSSDRNEKLFF.

The chain combines TRBV10-2 with TRBJ2-2; 9 bases are a match to TRBD2. Trimming at V came to 3 bases and at J to 1 base, leaving 3 bases not matched to a gene. Germline CDR1 is WSHSY and CDR2 is SAAADI. The CDR3 is 16 residues long. The CDR3 here is CASSDGSGGNTGELFF. CDR3 DNA: TGCGCCAGCAGTGATGGTAGCGGGGGGAACACCGGGGAGCTGTTTTTT.

This chain links TRBV6-8 with TRBJ2-1, with TRBD2 identical over 8 bases. The ends lost 7 bases at V and 10 bases at J; junction bases unmatched: 15. The CDR3 has 15 residues. CDR1 and CDR2 (germline): MNHGY, SAAAGT. The CDR3 sequence: CASKLGVAGLREQFF. CDR3 DNA: TGTGCCAGCAAATTGGGAGTAGCGGGGCTGAGGGAGCAGTTCTTC.

The V gene is TRBV7-2, the J gene TRBJ2-4, with D possibly being TRBD1 or TRBD2 (5 bases each). Trimming shortened V by 4 bases and J by 6 bases, and 13 bases separated the two germline ends. This CDR3 has 14 residues. In germline, CDR1 is SGHTA, CDR2 FQGNSA. DNA for the CDR3: TGTGCCAGCAGCTCGGGGACCCGGGGAAACATTCAGTACTTC. This sequence encodes CASSSGTRGNIQYF.

This clonotype was detected a few times. The rearrangement links TRBV5-1 to TRBJ2-3, with 7 bases lining up with TRBD2. From germline, CDR1 is SGHRS and CDR2 YFSETQ. This CDR3 contains 15 residues. J gave up 4 bases and V 4 bases, and 9 bases lay outside the gene matches. CDR3 in DNA: TGCGCCAGCAGCAGGAGCGGCGGGAGTCCAGATACGCAGTATTTT. Translated, it gives CASSRSGGSPDTQYF.

The rearrangement links TRBV7-9 to TRBJ1-4; D possibly corresponds to TRBD1 (6 bases). The V end was cut by 7 bases, the J end by 4 bases, with 13 bases between. The CDR3 runs to 14 residues. CDR1 is SEHNR, CDR2 FQNEAQ, per germline (reference sequence). CDR3 coding DNA: TGTGCCAGCACCCAGGACAGTTTTAATGAAAAACTGTTTTTT. Amino acid sequence: CASTQDSFNEKLFF.

The J gene is TRBJ1-5, the V gene TRBV7-9; a weak D match, TRBD1 (5 bases). The V gene's germline CDR1 is SEHNR and CDR2 FQNEAQ (reference sequence). V lost 5 bases to trimming and J lost 8 bases, with 13 bases between them. This CDR3 comprises 13 residues. CDR3 residues: CASSATGGEPQHF. The CDR3 coding sequence is TGTGCCAGCAGCGCAACGGGAGGGGAGCCCCAGCATTTT.

This clonotype was counted at least ten times. The chain carries TRBV6-1 and TRBJ2-5; either TRBD1 or TRBD2 may supply D (5 bases each). This CDR3 contains 16 residues. V lost 5 bases to trimming and J lost 2 bases, with 18 bases between them. CDR1 and CDR2 (germline): MNHNS, SASEGT. CDR3 nucleotides: TGTGCCAGCAGTCCACAGCACACCTGGGGGCAAGAGACCCAGTACTTC. It is translated as CASSPQHTWGQETQYF.

The V gene is TRBV6-1, the J gene TRBJ2-2, with D possibly TRBD2 on 7 matching bases. CDR1 MNHNS and CDR2 SASEGT come from the germline V gene. The V and J ends lost 1 base and 7 bases respectively, with 22 bases between them. CDR3 length: 18 residues. DNA of the CDR3: TGTGCCAGCAGTGAAGAAAGGCCTTGGGGGGGGCGAATCGGGGAGCTGTTTTTT. It translates to CASSEERPWGGRIGELFF.

This clonotype has at least ten counts. The J gene is TRBJ2-3, the V gene TRBV7-2; 8 positions match TRBD2. The CDR3 loop spans 17 amino acids. Germline V lookup: CDR1 SGHTA, CDR2 FQGNSA. V lost 1 base and J lost 6; bases outside the gene matches: 12. For the CDR3, the DNA is TGTGCCAGCAGCTTAGTCCCTAACGGGAGGGCCATTGATACGCAGTATTTT. It is translated as CASSLVPNGRAIDTQYF.

The chain has TRBV7-2 and TRBJ2-6, with TRBD1 identical over 7 bases. The ends lost 0 bases at V and 0 bases at J; junction bases unmatched: 11. This CDR3 is 20 amino acids long. Germline CDR1 and CDR2: SGHTA and FQGNSA. This chain's CDR3 is CASSLARWATGVSGANVLTF. DNA for the CDR3: TGTGCCAGCAGCTTAGCGCGCTGGGCAACAGGGGTCTCTGGGGCCAACGTCCTGACTTTC. The entire variable domain, with the rest obtained from reference TRBV7-2 and TRBJ2-6, is as follows: GAGVSQSPSNKVTEKGKDVELRCDPISGHTALYWYRQSLGQGLEFLIYFQGNSAPDKSGLPSDRFSAERTGGSVSTLTIQRTQQEDSAVYLCASSLARWATGVSGANVLTFGAGSRLTVL.

Many counts were recorded for this clonotype. The rearrangement links TRBV7-2 to TRBJ2-7; 10 nucleotides line up with TRBD1. V shed 4 bases, J shed 4 bases, and the junction held 28 bases outside the gene matches. The germline CDR1 and CDR2 sequences are SGHTA and FQGNSA. The CDR3 loop spans 22 amino acids. In nucleotides, the CDR3 is TGTGCCAGCAGCTCCATTCCCCCTACTTCCCTACTGACAGGGGGCGAGGAGTACGAGCAGTACTTC. It encodes CASSSIPPTSLLTGGEEYEQYF.

This clonotype came up once. Germline and junction disagree at one end, which may indicate a read error. The J gene is TRBJ2-6, the V gene TRBV6-8; D is possibly TRBD1 (6 bases). Germline-derived CDR1 and CDR2 are MNHGY and SAAAGT. The CDR3 runs to 15 residues. As DNA, the CDR3 is TGTGACAGCAGACAAGACAGGAGTGGGGCCAACGTCCTGACTTTC. It specifies CDSRQDRSGANVLTF.